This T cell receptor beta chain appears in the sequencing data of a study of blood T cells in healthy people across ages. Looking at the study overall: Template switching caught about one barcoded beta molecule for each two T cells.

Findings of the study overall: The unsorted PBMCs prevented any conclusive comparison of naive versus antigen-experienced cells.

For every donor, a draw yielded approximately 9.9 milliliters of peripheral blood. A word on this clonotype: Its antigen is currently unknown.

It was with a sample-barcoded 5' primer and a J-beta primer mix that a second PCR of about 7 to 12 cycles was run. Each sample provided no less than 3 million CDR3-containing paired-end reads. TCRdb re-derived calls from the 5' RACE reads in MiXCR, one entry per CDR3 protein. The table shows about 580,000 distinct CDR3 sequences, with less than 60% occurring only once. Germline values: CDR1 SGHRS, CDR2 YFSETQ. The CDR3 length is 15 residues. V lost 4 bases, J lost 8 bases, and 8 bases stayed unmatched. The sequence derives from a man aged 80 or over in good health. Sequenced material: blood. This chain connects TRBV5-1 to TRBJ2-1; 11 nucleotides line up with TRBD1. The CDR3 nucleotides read TGCGCCAGCAGCCGCGGACAGGGGGCGCGTTATGAGCAGTTCTTC. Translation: CASSRGQGARYEQFF.